Included here is one TCR beta chain sequence, with context. Its matching antigen is unknown. This record belongs to a study of shared clonotypes between healthy human individuals. The CDR3 contains 16 residues. CDR1 is SGHAT and CDR2 is FQNNGV in the germline V gene. With V trimmed by 5 bases and J by 0 bases, 4 bases remained unmatched. Points from the study as a whole: Against clonotypes common to all four donors, non-shared ones had lower generation probabilities. Enrolling few donors narrowed the genetic and exposure-history diversity that was represented.

The material for each subset, its genomic DNA, was split evenly across several immunoSEQ plates. Profiled with immunoSEQ multiplex PCR; TCRdb holds only in-frame clones, not every one. The data contain just over 95,000 clones, about 68% of them singletons. CD45RO+ cells plus CCR7-negative CD45RA+ TemRA cells formed CD8 memory. Sequences were obtained from memory CD8+ T cells sorted from blood. Subset of the sample: CD45RO+ cells pooled with CCR7-negative TemRA cells. The sequence came from a young man in good health. The V call is TRBV11-2, the J call TRBJ2-1, with 10 bases fitting TRBD2. The CDR3: CASSPPSGSSYNEQFF. CDR3 coding DNA: TGTGCCAGCAGCCCCCCTAGCGGGAGCTCCTACAATGAGCAGTTCTTC.